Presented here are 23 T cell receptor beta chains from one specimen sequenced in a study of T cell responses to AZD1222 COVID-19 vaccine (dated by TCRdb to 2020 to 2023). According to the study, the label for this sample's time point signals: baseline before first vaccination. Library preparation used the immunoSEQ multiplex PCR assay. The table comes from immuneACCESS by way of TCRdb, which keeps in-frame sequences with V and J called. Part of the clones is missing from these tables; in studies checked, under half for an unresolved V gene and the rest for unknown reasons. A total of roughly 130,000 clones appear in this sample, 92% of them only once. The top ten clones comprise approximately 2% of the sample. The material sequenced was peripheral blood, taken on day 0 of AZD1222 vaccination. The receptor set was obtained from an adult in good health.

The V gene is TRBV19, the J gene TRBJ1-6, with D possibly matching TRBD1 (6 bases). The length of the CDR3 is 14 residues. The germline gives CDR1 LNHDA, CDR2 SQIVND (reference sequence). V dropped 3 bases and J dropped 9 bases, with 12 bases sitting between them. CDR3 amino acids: CASSIARGVSPLHF. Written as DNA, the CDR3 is TGTGCCAGTAGTATCGCCAGGGGTGTTTCACCCCTCCACTTT.

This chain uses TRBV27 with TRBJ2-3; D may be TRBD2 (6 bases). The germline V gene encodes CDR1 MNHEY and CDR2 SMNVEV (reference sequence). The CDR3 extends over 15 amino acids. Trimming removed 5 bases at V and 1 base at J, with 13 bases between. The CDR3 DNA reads TGTGCCAGCAGTCCCCGAGCTAGCGGCACAGATACGCAGTATTTT. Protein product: CASSPRASGTDTQYF.

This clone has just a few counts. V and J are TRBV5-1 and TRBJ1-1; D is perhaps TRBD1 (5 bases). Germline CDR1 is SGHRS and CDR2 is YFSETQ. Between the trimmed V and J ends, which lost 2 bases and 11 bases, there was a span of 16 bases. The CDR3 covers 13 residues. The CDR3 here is CASSLITGLQAFF. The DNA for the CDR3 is TGCGCCAGCAGCTTAATTACGGGACTGCAGGCTTTCTTT.

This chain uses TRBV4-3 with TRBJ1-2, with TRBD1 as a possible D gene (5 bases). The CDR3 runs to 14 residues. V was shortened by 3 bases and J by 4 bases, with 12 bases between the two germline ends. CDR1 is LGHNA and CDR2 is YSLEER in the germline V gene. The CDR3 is CASSQGLQPYGYTF. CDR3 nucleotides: TGCGCCAGCAGCCAGGGACTCCAGCCCTATGGCTACACCTTC.

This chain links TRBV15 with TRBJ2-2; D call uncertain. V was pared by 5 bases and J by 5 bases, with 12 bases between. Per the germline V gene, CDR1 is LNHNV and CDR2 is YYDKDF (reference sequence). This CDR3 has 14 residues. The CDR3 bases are TGTGCCACCAGCTGGATGGTGAGGACCGGGGAGCTGTTTTTT. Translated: CATSWMVRTGELFF.

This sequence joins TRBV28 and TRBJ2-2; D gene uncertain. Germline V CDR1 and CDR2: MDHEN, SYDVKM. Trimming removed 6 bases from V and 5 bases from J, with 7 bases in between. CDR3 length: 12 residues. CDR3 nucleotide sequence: TGTGCCAGCAGCCTGTGGACCGGGGAGCTGTTTTTT. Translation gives CASSLWTGELFF. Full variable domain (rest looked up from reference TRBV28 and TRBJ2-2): DVKVTQSSRYLVKRTGEKVFLECVQDMDHENMFWYRQDPGLGLRLIYFSYDVKMKEKGDIPEGYSVSREKKERFSLILESASTNQTSMYLCASSLWTGELFFGEGSRLTVL.

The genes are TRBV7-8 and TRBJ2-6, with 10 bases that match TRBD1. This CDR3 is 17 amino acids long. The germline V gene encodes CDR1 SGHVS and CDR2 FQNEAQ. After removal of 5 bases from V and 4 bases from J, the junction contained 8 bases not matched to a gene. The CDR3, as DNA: TGTGCCAGCAGCCGACGGGACAGGGGAGCGGGGGCCAACGTCCTGACTTTC. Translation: CASSRRDRGAGANVLTF.

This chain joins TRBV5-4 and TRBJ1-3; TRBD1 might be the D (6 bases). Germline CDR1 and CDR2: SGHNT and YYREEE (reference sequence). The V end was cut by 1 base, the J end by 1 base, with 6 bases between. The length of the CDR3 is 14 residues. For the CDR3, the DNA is TGTGCCAGCAGCTTGACAGGGTCTGGAAACACCATATATTTT. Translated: CASSLTGSGNTIYF.

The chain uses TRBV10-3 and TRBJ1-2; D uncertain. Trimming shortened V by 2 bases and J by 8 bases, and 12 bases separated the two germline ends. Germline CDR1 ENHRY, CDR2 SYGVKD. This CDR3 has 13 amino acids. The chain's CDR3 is CAISEGGEYGYTF. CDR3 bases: TGTGCCATCAGTGAGGGTGGGGAGTACGGCTACACCTTC.

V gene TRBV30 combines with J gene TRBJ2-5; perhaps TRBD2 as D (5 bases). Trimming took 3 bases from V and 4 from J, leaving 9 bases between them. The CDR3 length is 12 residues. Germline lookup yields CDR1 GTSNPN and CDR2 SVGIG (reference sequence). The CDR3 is CAWSQGRETQYF. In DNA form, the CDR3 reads TGTGCCTGGAGCCAAGGGAGAGAGACCCAGTACTTC.

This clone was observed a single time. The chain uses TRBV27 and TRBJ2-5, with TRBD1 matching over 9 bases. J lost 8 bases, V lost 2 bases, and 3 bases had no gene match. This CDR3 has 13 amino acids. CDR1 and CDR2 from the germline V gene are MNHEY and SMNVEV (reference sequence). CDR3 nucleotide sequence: TGTGCCAGCAGTTTAAGGGACAGGGTCACCCAGTACTTC. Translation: CASSLRDRVTQYF.

CDR3 sequence reads: CSVGTASGGVYEQFF. Here the CDR3 DNA reads TGCAGCGTTGGAACGGCTAGCGGGGGTGTCTATGAGCAGTTCTTC. The genes are TRBV29-1 and TRBJ2-1, with 10 bases fitting TRBD2. The CDR3 has 15 residues. V trimming: 4 bases; J trimming: 8 bases; junction bases outside the gene matches: 11. Germline V gene data show CDR1 as SQVTM and CDR2 as ANQGSEA.

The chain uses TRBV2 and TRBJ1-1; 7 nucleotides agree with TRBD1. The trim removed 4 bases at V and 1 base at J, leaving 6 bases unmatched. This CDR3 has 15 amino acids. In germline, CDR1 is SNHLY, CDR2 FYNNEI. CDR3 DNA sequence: TGTGCCAGCAGTGTTCAGGGACAGCCGAACACTGAAGCTTTCTTT. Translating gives CASSVQGQPNTEAFF.

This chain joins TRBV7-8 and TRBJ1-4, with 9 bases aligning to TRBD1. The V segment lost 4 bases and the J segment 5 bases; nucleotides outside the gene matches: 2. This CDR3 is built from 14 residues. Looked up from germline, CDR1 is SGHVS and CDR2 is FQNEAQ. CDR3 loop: CASSSTGGNEKLFF. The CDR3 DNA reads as TGTGCCAGCAGCTCAACAGGGGGCAATGAAAAACTGTTTTTT.

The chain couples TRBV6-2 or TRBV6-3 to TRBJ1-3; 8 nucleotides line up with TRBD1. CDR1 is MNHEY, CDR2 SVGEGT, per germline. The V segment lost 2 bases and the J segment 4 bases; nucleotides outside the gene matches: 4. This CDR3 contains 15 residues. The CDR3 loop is CASSYVTGAGNTIYF. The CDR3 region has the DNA TGTGCCAGCAGTTACGTGACAGGGGCCGGAAACACCATATATTTT.

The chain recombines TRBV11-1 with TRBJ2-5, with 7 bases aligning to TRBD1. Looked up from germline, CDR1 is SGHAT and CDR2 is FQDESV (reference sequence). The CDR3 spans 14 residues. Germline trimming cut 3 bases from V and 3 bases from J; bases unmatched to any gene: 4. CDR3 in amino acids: CASSFSTGEETQYF. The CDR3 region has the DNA TGTGCCAGCAGCTTTTCCACAGGGGAAGAGACCCAGTACTTC.

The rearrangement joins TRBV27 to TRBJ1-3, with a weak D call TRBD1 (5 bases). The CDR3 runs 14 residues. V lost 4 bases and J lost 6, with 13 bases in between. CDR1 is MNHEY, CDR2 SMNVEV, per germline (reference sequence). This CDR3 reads CASSSFGTLNTIYF. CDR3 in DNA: TGTGCCAGCAGTTCTTTCGGGACCTTAAACACCATATATTTT.

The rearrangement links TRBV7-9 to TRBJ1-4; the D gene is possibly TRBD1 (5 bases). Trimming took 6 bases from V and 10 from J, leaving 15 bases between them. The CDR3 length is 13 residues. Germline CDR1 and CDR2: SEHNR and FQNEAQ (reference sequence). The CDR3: CASSKSGSLKLFF. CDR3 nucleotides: TGTGCCAGCAGTAAGTCAGGGAGCCTAAAACTGTTTTTT.

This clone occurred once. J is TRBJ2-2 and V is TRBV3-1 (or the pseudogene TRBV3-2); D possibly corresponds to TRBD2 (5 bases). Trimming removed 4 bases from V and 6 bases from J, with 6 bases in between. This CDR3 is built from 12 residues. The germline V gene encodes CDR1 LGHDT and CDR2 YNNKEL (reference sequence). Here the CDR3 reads CASSLGAGELFF. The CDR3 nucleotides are TGTGCCAGCAGCCTCGGGGCCGGGGAGCTGTTTTTT.

DNA of the CDR3: TGTGCCACCAGCAGAGACAGGGCTTATGGCTACACCTTC. Its protein product is CATSRDRAYGYTF. The chain recombines TRBV15 with TRBJ1-2; a possible D gene is TRBD1 (5 bases). The CDR3 is made up of 13 amino acids. V shed 0 bases and J shed 5 bases, with 7 bases lying between them. CDR1 is LNHNV and CDR2 is YYDKDF in the germline V gene (reference sequence).

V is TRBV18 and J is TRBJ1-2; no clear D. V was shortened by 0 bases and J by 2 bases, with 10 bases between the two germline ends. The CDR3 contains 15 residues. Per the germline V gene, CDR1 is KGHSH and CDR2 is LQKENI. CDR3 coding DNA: TGTGCCAGCTCACCACCAGCGGCAGCAAACTATGGCTACACCTTC. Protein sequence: CASSPPAAANYGYTF.

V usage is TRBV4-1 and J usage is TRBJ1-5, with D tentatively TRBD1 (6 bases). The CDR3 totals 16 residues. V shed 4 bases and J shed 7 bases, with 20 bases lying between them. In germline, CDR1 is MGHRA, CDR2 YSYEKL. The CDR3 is CASSPGYRDNEQPQHF. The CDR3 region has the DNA TGCGCCAGCAGCCCTGGCTACCGGGACAACGAACAGCCCCAGCATTTT.

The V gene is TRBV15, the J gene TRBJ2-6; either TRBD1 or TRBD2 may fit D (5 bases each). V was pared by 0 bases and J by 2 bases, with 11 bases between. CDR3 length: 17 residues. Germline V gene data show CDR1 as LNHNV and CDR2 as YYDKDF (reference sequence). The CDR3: CATSRDRRGAGANVLTF. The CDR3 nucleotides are TGTGCCACCAGCAGAGATCGACGGGGCGCTGGGGCCAACGTCCTGACTTTC.